Here is one T cell receptor (beta chain) with its context. The data belong to a study of blood T cell repertoires in COVID-19. Study context: Samples representing acute and convalescent COVID-19 were sourced from the United States, Italy and Spain. In each case, the material was cDNA or gDNA derived from T cells, B-cell-depleted T cells, or PBMCs.

The CDR3 contains 17 residues. Germline CDR1 and CDR2: LNHDA and SQIVND (reference sequence). V was pared by 5 bases and J by 2 bases, with 8 bases of the junction left unmatched. The assay was immunoSEQ multiplex PCR, and TCRdb's table has in-frame clones only and misses some. The table includes a few hundred thousand clones, around 84% detected once. The receptor comes from a woman in her 70s with active or convalescent COVID-19. The material sequenced was peripheral blood. The chain has TRBV19 and TRBJ2-6, with 8 bases that match TRBD1. The CDR3 region is CASSSDRELPGANVLTF. Written as DNA, the CDR3 is TGTGCCAGTAGTTCGGACAGGGAACTACCTGGGGCCAACGTCCTGACTTTC.